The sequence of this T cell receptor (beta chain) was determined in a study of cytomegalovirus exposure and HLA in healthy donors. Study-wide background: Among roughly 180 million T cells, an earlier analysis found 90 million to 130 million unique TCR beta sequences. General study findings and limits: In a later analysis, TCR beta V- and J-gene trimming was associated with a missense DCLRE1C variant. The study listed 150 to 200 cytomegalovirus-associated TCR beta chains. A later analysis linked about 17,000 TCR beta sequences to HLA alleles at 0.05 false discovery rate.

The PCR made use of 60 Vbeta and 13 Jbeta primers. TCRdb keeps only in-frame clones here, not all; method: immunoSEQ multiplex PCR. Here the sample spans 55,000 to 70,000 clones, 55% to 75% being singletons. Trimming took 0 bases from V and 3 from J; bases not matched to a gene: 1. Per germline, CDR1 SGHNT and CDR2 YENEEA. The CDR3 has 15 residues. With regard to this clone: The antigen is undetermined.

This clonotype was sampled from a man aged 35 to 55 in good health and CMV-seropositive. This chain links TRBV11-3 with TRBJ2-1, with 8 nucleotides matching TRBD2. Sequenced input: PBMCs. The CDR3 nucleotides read TGTGCCAGCAGCTTAGAACGGGAGGGCTACAATGAGCAGTTCTTC. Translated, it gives CASSLEREGYNEQFF.